This T cell receptor beta chain came from a study of shared clonotypes between healthy human individuals. Everyone who donated was a Caucasian adult who lived in Nashville, Tennessee. The V and J ends lost 1 base and 5 bases, in that order; junction bases with no gene match: 7. This CDR3 comprises 15 residues. Germline V CDR1 and CDR2: GTSNPN, SVGIG (reference sequence). At the deep level, the assay was run. Per the original methods: As immunoSEQ supplied junction-only sequences (without quality scores), filtering differed. Sequencing used immunoSEQ multiplex PCR; TCRdb keeps in-frame clones, though not all of them. From that table come the V and J calls and clone size; the DNA was used to work out D and trimming. The table shows 500,000 to 650,000 clones, with roughly four fifths occurring only once.

Specimen: PBMCs. This sequence originates from a woman aged 40 to 50 in good health. Some clones in this sample may be carry-over from other donors' samples. V is TRBV30 and J is TRBJ2-2; 7 bases map to TRBD1. This chain's CDR3 is CAWSERGRGTGELFF. CDR3 nucleotide sequence: TGTGCCTGGAGTGAGAGGGGGCGAGGTACCGGGGAGCTGTTTTTT.